The 11 T cell receptor beta chains given below trace back to one sample, sequenced in a study of blood T cells in healthy people across ages. A second PCR, run for roughly 7 to 11 cycles, used a sample-barcoded 5' primer plus a J-beta primer mix. TCRdb called the 5' RACE reads again in MiXCR, with one record for every CDR3 protein. The sample records 1.5 million to 2 million distinct CDR3 sequences, approximately 30% being singletons. Sequencing was performed on blood. The receptors stem from a woman aged 30 to 39 in good health.

This chain uses TRBV10-2 with TRBJ2-3; no clear D. Germline loops: CDR1 WSHSY, CDR2 SAAADI. CDR3 size: 14 residues. The V end was cut by 3 bases, the J end by 2 bases, with 9 bases between. The CDR3, as DNA: TGCGCCAGCAGTGAAGTCGGTCTCACAGATACGCAGTATTTT. This gives the protein CASSEVGLTDTQYF.

The table lists this clonotype with many counts. The CDR3 region is CASTLGSPYEQYF. Written as DNA, the CDR3 is TGTGCCAGCACCCTCGGGAGTCCCTACGAGCAGTACTTC. The chain uses TRBV6-2 or TRBV6-3 and TRBJ2-7; the D gene is possibly TRBD2 (6 bases). The germline V and J ends were trimmed by 7 bases and 2 bases, with 12 bases remaining between them. The CDR3 has 13 amino acids. Germline loops: CDR1 MNHEY, CDR2 SVGEGT.

The rearrangement links TRBV5-5 to TRBJ2-7; a possible D gene is TRBD2 (5 bases). The CDR3 contains 17 residues. CDR1 is SGHKS, CDR2 YYEKEE, per germline (reference sequence). V gave up 5 bases and J gave up 3 bases, with 24 bases separating them. CDR3 region: CASRFGGSSRRYYEQYF. The CDR3 coding sequence is TGTGCCAGCAGGTTTGGAGGATCGAGCAGGAGGTACTACGAGCAGTACTTC.

The chain joins TRBV4-1 to TRBJ2-1; TRBD2 is a possible D gene (6 bases). This CDR3 comprises 14 residues. Germline V CDR1 and CDR2: MGHRA, YSYEKL. The V end lost 2 bases, the J end lost 5 bases, and 10 bases lay between the germline ends. The CDR3 reads CASSQTGEDNEQFF. In DNA form, the CDR3 reads TGCGCCAGCAGCCAAACTGGGGAGGACAATGAGCAGTTCTTC.

The sample holds a few counts of this clonotype. The rearrangement joins TRBV20-1 to TRBJ2-3; D is tentatively TRBD1 or TRBD2 (6 bases each). This CDR3 is 14 amino acids long. V lost 5 bases, J lost 3 bases, and 15 bases lay in between. CDR1 DFQATT and CDR2 SNEGSKA come from the germline V gene (reference sequence). Written as DNA, the CDR3 is TGCAGTGCTCCCCCCCTAGGGGGGACAGATACGCAGTATTTT. It is translated as CSAPPLGGTDTQYF.

The sample holds a few counts of this clonotype. The V call is TRBV6-5, the J call TRBJ2-1; TRBD2 is a possible D gene (5 bases). The CDR3 contains 13 residues. The V gene's germline CDR1 is MNHEY and CDR2 SVGAGI. The V end was cut by 4 bases, the J end by 7 bases, with 11 bases between. CDR3 sequence (DNA): TGTGCCAGCAGTTGGCGGGCGGGTAATGAGCAGTTCTTC. Its translation is CASSWRAGNEQFF.

The V and J genes are TRBV9 and TRBJ2-1; 7 nucleotides align to TRBD2. J was trimmed by 8 bases and V by 4 bases; bases with no gene match: 12. The germline V gene encodes CDR1 SGDLS and CDR2 YYNGEE. The CDR3 contains 15 residues. The CDR3 reads CASSPGGIIWDEQFF. The CDR3 DNA is TGTGCCAGCAGCCCCGGGGGGATCATTTGGGATGAGCAGTTCTTC.

This clonotype was observed many times. V gene TRBV4-3 combines with J gene TRBJ2-7; 8 bases fit TRBD1. CDR3 length: 14 residues. V was pared by 0 bases and J by 7 bases, with 5 bases of the junction left unmatched. Germline CDR1 LGHNA, CDR2 YSLEER. CDR3 coding DNA: TGCGCCAGCAGCCAAGATTACAGGGGGAGGGAGCAGTACTTC. This translates into CASSQDYRGREQYF.

This clonotype was seen many times. The chain couples TRBV9 to TRBJ2-1; D unresolved. Trimming left V 0 bases short and J 7 bases short, with 2 bases between. The CDR3 length is 11 residues. CDR1 is SGDLS, CDR2 YYNGEE, per germline. CDR3 residues: CASSVENEQFF. In DNA form, the CDR3 reads TGTGCCAGCAGCGTAGAGAATGAGCAGTTCTTC.

The V gene is TRBV19, the J gene TRBJ1-1, with unresolved D. The CDR3 spans 12 residues. Germline CDR1 LNHDA, CDR2 SQIVND (reference sequence). The V and J ends lost 7 bases and 2 bases respectively, with 8 bases between them. Written as DNA, the CDR3 is TGTGCCAGTAACCAATACAACACTGAAGCTTTCTTT. Amino acid sequence: CASNQYNTEAFF.

The chain uses TRBV12-3 or TRBV12-4 and TRBJ1-2; unclear D gene. Deletions cut 1 base from V and 6 bases from J, with 12 bases between. The CDR3 has 14 residues. This CDR3 is CASSLGPIQNGYTF. In DNA form, the CDR3 reads TGTGCCAGCAGTTTAGGGCCAATCCAGAATGGCTACACCTTC.